This T cell receptor (beta chain) was retrieved from a study of shared clonotypes between healthy human individuals. As for the study in general: Researchers assigned three CD4 naive, three CD4 memory, two CD8 naive and one CD8 memory plate to each donor.

CDR1 and CDR2 from the germline V gene are MNHEY and SVGAGI. V was shortened by 6 bases and J by 1 base, with 9 bases between the two germline ends. The CDR3 sequence is 13 residues long. The study enrolled healthy HIV-negative adults without recent acute infections or vaccinations as donors. In the original processing: ImmunoSEQ output lacked quality scores and full-length reads, limiting matched filtering. Using immunoSEQ multiplex PCR, the repertoire was profiled, and TCRdb retains in-frame clones only, with some absent. V, J and clone size derive from that table, while D and trimming were established from the DNA sequence. The profile shows roughly 2.5 million clones, 90% to 95% of them singletons.

The clonotype originates from a man between 18 and 29 years old in good health. The chain combines TRBV6-5 with TRBJ1-2; D possibly corresponds to TRBD1 (5 bases). Sequenced material: naive CD4+ T cells sorted from blood. Regarding subset: CD45RA+ positively selected. CDR3 nucleotides: TGTGCCAGCAGGGACACCATTAACTATGGCTACACCTTC. It yields the protein CASRDTINYGYTF.